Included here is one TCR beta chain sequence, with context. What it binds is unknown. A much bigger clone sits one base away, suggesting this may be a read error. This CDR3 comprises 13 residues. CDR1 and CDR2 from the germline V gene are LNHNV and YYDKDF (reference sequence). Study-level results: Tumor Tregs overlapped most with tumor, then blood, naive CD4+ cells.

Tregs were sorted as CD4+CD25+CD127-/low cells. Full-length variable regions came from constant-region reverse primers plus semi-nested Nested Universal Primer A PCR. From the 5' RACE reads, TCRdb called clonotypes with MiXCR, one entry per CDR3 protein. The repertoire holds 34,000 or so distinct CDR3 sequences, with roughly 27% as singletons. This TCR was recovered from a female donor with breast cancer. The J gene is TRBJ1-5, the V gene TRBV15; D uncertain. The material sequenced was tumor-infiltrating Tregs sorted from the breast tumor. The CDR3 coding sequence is TGTGCCACCAGCGGAGATTTAGGTCAGCCCCAGCATTTT. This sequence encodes CATSGDLGQPQHF.